This T cell receptor beta chain was obtained from a study of blood T cell repertoires in COVID-19. Study-level information: Italy, Spain and the United States were the sources of the convalescent and acute COVID-19 samples.

The authors' processing: Scientists estimated how many nucleated cells there were by amplifying reference gene primers. The protocol was immunoSEQ multiplex PCR, while the TCRdb copy is restricted to in-frame clones and leaves out a portion. That table gives V, J and clone size, and the DNA gave D and trimming. The sample has fewer than 250,000 clones, more than 85% seen once. The germline CDR1 and CDR2 sequences are GTSNPN and SVGIG (reference sequence). The CDR3 is 15 residues long. Deletions cut 3 bases from V and 2 bases from J, with 16 bases between. The TCR was taken from a man between 40 and 49 years old with acute or convalescent COVID-19. The J gene is TRBJ1-2, the V gene TRBV30; D might be TRBD1 (6 bases). Source material: peripheral blood. The CDR3 sequence is CAWREPGQPNYGYTF. CDR3 in DNA: TGTGCCTGGAGGGAACCCGGACAGCCCAACTATGGCTACACCTTC.